A selection of T cell receptor beta chains follows, all from one sample in a study of T cell responses to AZD1222 COVID-19 vaccine. The repertoire was sequenced with immunoSEQ multiplex PCR; TCRdb's copy has only in-frame clones and lacks some. The table lists 150,000 to 200,000 clones, roughly 92% of them singletons. The material was peripheral blood, obtained on day 0 of AZD1222 vaccination. These receptors all come from an adult in good health. Each CDR3 is given with its conserved first and last residue. A D gene is named only where the DNA matches it firmly. Clone size, where shown, is once, few, many, or a class for clones that have expanded.

size: NA
D: NA
J: TRBJ2-5
V: TRBV20-1
DNA: TGCAGTGCTACATTGACGGAGACCCAGTACTTC
CDR3: CSATLTETQYF

size: NA
D: NA
J: TRBJ1-1
V: TRBV5-1
DNA: TGCGCCAGCAGCTTGGGAATGGGGTTGAACACTGAAGCTTTCTTT
CDR3: CASSLGMGLNTEAFF

size: NA
D: TRBD2
J: TRBJ2-1
V: TRBV28
DNA: TGTGCCAGCAGCTCCCGACTAGCGGGATATTCCTACAATGAGCAGTTCTTC
CDR3: CASSSRLAGYSYNEQFF

size: once
D: TRBD1
J: TRBJ2-5
V: TRBV12-5
DNA: TGTGCTAGTGGTGTCGGACAGGGGGTGTTCCAAGAGACCCAGTACTTC
CDR3: CASGVGQGVFQETQYF

size: NA
D: NA
J: TRBJ2-3
V: TRBV7-2
DNA: TGTGCCAGCAGCTTGCAGGGCCCCTCACCTTCCACAGATACGCAGTATTTT
CDR3: CASSLQGPSPSTDTQYF

size: NA
D: NA
J: TRBJ1-1
V: TRBV10-3
DNA: TGTGCCATCAGTGAGGGAGAGGACACTGAAGCTTTCTTT
CDR3: CAISEGEDTEAFF

size: NA
D: NA
J: TRBJ1-4
V: TRBV2
DNA: TGTGCCAGCATTCGAAAGGACCAGTTTAATGAAAAACTGTTTTTT
CDR3: CASIRKDQFNEKLFF

size: once
D: NA
J: TRBJ1-4
V: TRBV9
DNA: TGTGCCAGCAGCGTGGGGCAGGGTAATGAAAAACTGTTTTTT
CDR3: CASSVGQGNEKLFF

size: NA
D: TRBD1
J: TRBJ2-1
V: TRBV27
DNA: TGTGCCAGCACACCCTCCGGGACAGGAGACAATGAGCAGTTCTTC
CDR3: CASTPSGTGDNEQFF

size: NA
D: NA
J: TRBJ1-1
V: TRBV11-2
DNA: TGTGCCAGCAGCTCAGGGTTGACTGAAGCTTTCTTT
CDR3: CASSSGLTEAFF

size: NA
D: NA
J: TRBJ1-6
V: TRBV2
DNA: TGTGCCAGCAGTGAAGGACCCCCCCTCCACTTT
CDR3: CASSEGPPLHF

size: NA
D: NA
J: TRBJ2-5
V: TRBV12-3/TRBV12-4
DNA: TGTGCCAGCAGCATATCGCAGGAGACCCAGTACTTC
CDR3: CASSISQETQYF

size: NA
D: TRBD1
J: TRBJ1-3
V: TRBV29-1
DNA: TGCAGCGTTGAAGGACAGGGACCTGGAAACACCATATATTTT
CDR3: CSVEGQGPGNTIYF

size: NA
D: NA
J: TRBJ2-7
V: TRBV30
DNA: TGTGCCTTTACCCGGGACTCACCCTACGAGCAGTACTTC
CDR3: CAFTRDSPYEQYF

size: NA
D: NA
J: TRBJ1-4
V: TRBV25-1
DNA: TGTGCCAGGCCTCGAGATAACGAAAAACTGTTTTTT
CDR3: CARPRDNEKLFF

size: NA
D: NA
J: TRBJ1-3
V: TRBV28
DNA: TGTGCCAGCAGTTTCGTAACCCGGGGCCTCTCTGGAAACACCATATATTTT
CDR3: CASSFVTRGLSGNTIYF

size: NA
D: NA
J: TRBJ1-3
V: TRBV4-1
DNA: TGCGCCAGCAGCCAAGGAGGAGGGGGAAACACCATATATTTT
CDR3: CASSQGGGGNTIYF

size: NA
D: NA
J: TRBJ1-1
V: TRBV12-3/TRBV12-4
DNA: TGTGCCAGCAGTTTCTCCGTGCCCGAAGCTTTCTTT
CDR3: CASSFSVPEAFF

size: NA
D: TRBD2
J: TRBJ2-1
V: TRBV28
DNA: TGTGCCAGCAGTTACGCTAGCGGGAGGCCTTACAATGAGCAGTTCTTC
CDR3: CASSYASGRPYNEQFF

size: few
D: TRBD1
J: TRBJ2-7
V: TRBV5-1
DNA: TGCGCCAGCAGCTTGGGGGACAGGGTAACCTACGAGCAGTACTTC
CDR3: CASSLGDRVTYEQYF

size: once
D: TRBD1
J: TRBJ1-3
V: TRBV10-2
DNA: TGCGCCAGCATCGCGGACAGGGGCTCTGGAAACACCATATATTTT
CDR3: CASIADRGSGNTIYF

size: NA
D: NA
J: TRBJ2-7
V: TRBV7-9
DNA: TGTGCCAGCAGCTTAGGGACGACAGCTTACTACGAGCAGTACTTC
CDR3: CASSLGTTAYYEQYF

size: NA
D: NA
J: TRBJ1-5
V: TRBV28
DNA: TGTGCCAGCAGTTTTTTCGGAGGTGGCCAGCCCCAGCATTTT
CDR3: CASSFFGGGQPQHF

size: NA
D: TRBD1
J: TRBJ1-1
V: TRBV18
DNA: TGTGCCAGCTCGCGGACAGGGGACGGGAACACTGAAGCTTTCTTT
CDR3: CASSRTGDGNTEAFF

size: NA
D: TRBD2
J: TRBJ2-1
V: TRBV2
DNA: TGTGCCAGCAGTGAAGGCGGGAGTCTACTTTACAATGAGCAGTTCTTC
CDR3: CASSEGGSLLYNEQFF

size: NA
D: NA
J: TRBJ1-2
V: TRBV30
DNA: TGTGCCTGGAGCGCACAGATCCGGGGGGACACCTTC
CDR3: CAWSAQIRGDTF

size: NA
D: NA
J: TRBJ1-3
V: TRBV18
DNA: TGTGCCAGCTCATCGGGGCGGTCTGGAAACACCATATATTTT
CDR3: CASSSGRSGNTIYF

size: NA
D: NA
J: TRBJ2-1
V: TRBV30
DNA: TGTGCCTGGTGCTTTAATGGCTTAGATGAGCAGTTCTTC
CDR3: CAWCFNGLDEQFF

size: NA
D: NA
J: TRBJ2-3
V: TRBV7-3
DNA: TGTGCCAGCAGCAATTGGAATACAGATACGCAGTATTTT
CDR3: CASSNWNTDTQYF

size: NA
D: NA
J: TRBJ1-2
V: TRBV5-4
DNA: TGTGCCAGCAGCCCCCGCCAGGGAAGCTACACCTTC
CDR3: CASSPRQGSYTF

size: NA
D: NA
J: TRBJ1-2
V: TRBV3-1/TRBV3-2
DNA: TGTGCCAGCAGCCTGTCCTCAACCTCTAACTATGGCTACACCTTC
CDR3: CASSLSSTSNYGYTF

size: NA
D: TRBD1
J: TRBJ1-5
V: TRBV5-1
DNA: TGCGCCAGCAGCACAGGGGGTGCGGGCCAGCCCCAGCATTTT
CDR3: CASSTGGAGQPQHF

size: few
D: TRBD2
J: TRBJ2-1
V: TRBV11-3
DNA: TGTGCCAGCAGCCCCAACCCGGGACTAGCGGGAGTAGGTGAGCAGTTCTTC
CDR3: CASSPNPGLAGVGEQFF

size: NA
D: TRBD1
J: TRBJ1-4
V: TRBV4-1
DNA: TGCGCCAGCAGCGCCCCGGGACAGGGGCGTGAAAAACTGTTTTTT
CDR3: CASSAPGQGREKLFF

size: NA
D: NA
J: TRBJ2-7
V: TRBV2
DNA: TGTGCCAGCAGTGGCCACGAGCAGTACTTC
CDR3: CASSGHEQYF

size: NA
D: NA
J: TRBJ1-5
V: TRBV18
DNA: TGTGCCAGCTCACCCAAGGTGAGCAATCAGCCCCAGCATTTT
CDR3: CASSPKVSNQPQHF

size: NA
D: TRBD1
J: TRBJ1-3
V: TRBV11-3
DNA: TGTGCCAGCAGCTCACGGACAGGGTCCGGCGGCATATATTTT
CDR3: CASSSRTGSGGIYF

size: NA
D: NA
J: TRBJ2-7
V: TRBV4-1
DNA: TGCGCCAGCACTAGGGTGTGCCACGAGCAGTACTTC
CDR3: CASTRVCHEQYF

size: NA
D: NA
J: TRBJ1-6
V: TRBV27
DNA: TGTGCCAGCAGTTTGACTTCCCGGTCACTGGCGTCACCCCTCCACTTT
CDR3: CASSLTSRSLASPLHF

size: NA
D: TRBD1
J: TRBJ2-3
V: TRBV27
DNA: TGTGCCAGCAGTTCCGACAGGGGGCGGACAGATACGCAGTATTTT
CDR3: CASSSDRGRTDTQYF

size: once
D: NA
J: TRBJ2-1
V: TRBV4-2
DNA: TGTGCCAGCAGTCAAGAAATAGCGGTATACAATGAGCAGTTCTTC
CDR3: CASSQEIAVYNEQFF

size: once
D: NA
J: TRBJ2-1
V: TRBV28
DNA: TGTGCCAGCAGTCCCCACAATGAGCAGTTCTTC
CDR3: CASSPHNEQFF

size: NA
D: TRBD2
J: TRBJ2-7
V: TRBV10-3
DNA: TGTGCCATCAGTGACCTACTATCTAGCGGGAGAGCGTACGAGCAGTACTTC
CDR3: CAISDLLSSGRAYEQYF

size: NA
D: NA
J: TRBJ1-5
V: TRBV2
DNA: TGTGCCAGCAGTGAGTTCCAGGGTAGGAATCAGCCCCAGCATTTT
CDR3: CASSEFQGRNQPQHF

size: NA
D: TRBD1
J: TRBJ2-7
V: TRBV6-2/TRBV6-3
DNA: TGTGCCAGCAGTCCCCCAGGGGGATACGAGCAGTACTTC
CDR3: CASSPPGGYEQYF

size: NA
D: NA
J: TRBJ1-1
V: TRBV2
DNA: TGTGCCAGCAGGACTTCATATCCGATGAACACTGAAGCTTTCTTT
CDR3: CASRTSYPMNTEAFF

size: NA
D: TRBD2
J: TRBJ2-1
V: TRBV5-1
DNA: TGCGCCAGCAGCTTCCGACTAGCGGGAAGCTACAATGAGCAGTTCTTC
CDR3: CASSFRLAGSYNEQFF

size: NA
D: NA
J: TRBJ1-2
V: TRBV11-2
DNA: TGTGCCAGCAGCTTAGTCCCGTGGGCGGAGGGGTATGGCTACACCTTC
CDR3: CASSLVPWAEGYGYTF

size: NA
D: TRBD1
J: TRBJ2-3
V: TRBV5-8
DNA: TGTGCCAGCAGCTACGGGGACAGGGCCAGCACAGATACGCAGTATTTT
CDR3: CASSYGDRASTDTQYF

size: NA
D: TRBD1
J: TRBJ1-4
V: TRBV5-1
DNA: TGCGCCAGCAGCCCTGGGACAGGGGTTTACGGTGAAAAACTGTTTTTT
CDR3: CASSPGTGVYGEKLFF

size: NA
D: NA
J: TRBJ1-3
V: TRBV11-2
DNA: TGTGCCAGCACCTCCTGGGGCTCTGGAAACACCATATATTTT
CDR3: CASTSWGSGNTIYF

size: NA
D: TRBD1
J: TRBJ2-1
V: TRBV19
DNA: TGTGCCAGTAGACCAGAGGGGACAGCTTACAATGAGCAGTTCTTC
CDR3: CASRPEGTAYNEQFF

size: NA
D: NA
J: TRBJ1-2
V: TRBV30
DNA: TGTGCCTGGAGTAACGACCCCGGGGGTGACACCTTC
CDR3: CAWSNDPGGDTF

size: NA
D: NA
J: TRBJ1-5
V: TRBV27
DNA: TGTGCCAGCAGTCCGACCAATCAGCCCCAGCATTTT
CDR3: CASSPTNQPQHF

size: NA
D: TRBD2
J: TRBJ2-1
V: TRBV4-1
DNA: TGCGCCAGCAGCCAAGATGTAGCGGGAGAGGGTGCCTCTCCGTTCTTC
CDR3: CASSQDVAGEGASPFF

size: NA
D: NA
J: TRBJ2-7
V: TRBV28
DNA: TGTGCCAGCAGTTTAGGAAGCTCCTACGAGCAGTACTTC
CDR3: CASSLGSSYEQYF

size: NA
D: NA
J: TRBJ1-5
V: TRBV5-8
DNA: TGTGCCAGCAGCTTGGAAGCCAATCAGCCCCAGCATTTT
CDR3: CASSLEANQPQHF